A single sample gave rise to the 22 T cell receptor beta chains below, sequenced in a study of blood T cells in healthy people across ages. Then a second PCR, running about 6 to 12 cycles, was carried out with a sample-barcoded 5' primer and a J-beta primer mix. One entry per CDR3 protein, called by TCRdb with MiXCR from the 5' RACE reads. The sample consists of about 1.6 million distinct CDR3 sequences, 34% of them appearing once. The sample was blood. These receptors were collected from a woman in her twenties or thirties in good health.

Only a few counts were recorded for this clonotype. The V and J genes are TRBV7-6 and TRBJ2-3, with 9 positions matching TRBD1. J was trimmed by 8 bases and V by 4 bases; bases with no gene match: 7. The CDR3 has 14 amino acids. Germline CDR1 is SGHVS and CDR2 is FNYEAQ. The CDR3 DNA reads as TGTGCCAGCAGCTCCACAGGGGGCGGCGGTACGCAGTATTTT. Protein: CASSSTGGGGTQYF.

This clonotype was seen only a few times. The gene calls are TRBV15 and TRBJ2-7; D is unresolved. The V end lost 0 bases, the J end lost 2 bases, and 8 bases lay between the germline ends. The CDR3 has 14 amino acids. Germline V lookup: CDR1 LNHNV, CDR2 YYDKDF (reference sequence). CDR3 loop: CATSRDAAPYEQYF. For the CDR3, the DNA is TGTGCCACCAGCAGAGACGCAGCCCCCTACGAGCAGTACTTC.

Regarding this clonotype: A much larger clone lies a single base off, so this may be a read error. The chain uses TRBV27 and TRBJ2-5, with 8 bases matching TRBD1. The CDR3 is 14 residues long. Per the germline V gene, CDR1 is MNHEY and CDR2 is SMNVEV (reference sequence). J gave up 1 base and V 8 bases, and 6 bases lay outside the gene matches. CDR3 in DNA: TGTGCCAGCGGTTCGGGGACAGGCCAAGAGACCCAGTACTTC. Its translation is CASGSGTGQETQYF.

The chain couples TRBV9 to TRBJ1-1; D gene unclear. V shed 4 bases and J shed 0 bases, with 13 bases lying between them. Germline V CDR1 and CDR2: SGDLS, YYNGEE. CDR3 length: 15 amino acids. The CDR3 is CASSPSVGVNTEAFF. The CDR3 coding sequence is TGTGCCAGCAGCCCCAGCGTTGGGGTGAACACTGAAGCTTTCTTT.

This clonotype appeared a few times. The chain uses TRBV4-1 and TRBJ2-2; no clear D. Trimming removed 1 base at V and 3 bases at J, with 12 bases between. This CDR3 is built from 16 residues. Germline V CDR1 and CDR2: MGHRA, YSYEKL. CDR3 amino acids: CASSQVGTSYTGELFF. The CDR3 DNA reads TGCGCCAGCAGCCAAGTAGGAACATCCTACACCGGGGAGCTGTTTTTT.

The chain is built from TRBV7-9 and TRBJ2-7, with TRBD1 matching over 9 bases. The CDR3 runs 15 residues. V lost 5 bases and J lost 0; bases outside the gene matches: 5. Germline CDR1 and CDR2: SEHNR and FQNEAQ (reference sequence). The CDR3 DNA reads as TGTGCCAGCAGCCTAGGGACAGGGCGCTCCTACGAGCAGTACTTC. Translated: CASSLGTGRSYEQYF.

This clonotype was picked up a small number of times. CDR3 sequence reads: CATSRERGEQYF. DNA for the CDR3: TGTGCCACCAGCAGAGAGAGGGGGGAGCAGTACTTC. V and J are TRBV15 and TRBJ2-7, with D tentatively TRBD1 (6 bases). This CDR3 is built from 12 residues. The germline V and J ends were trimmed by 0 bases and 7 bases, with 7 bases remaining between them. Germline V lookup: CDR1 LNHNV, CDR2 YYDKDF (reference sequence).

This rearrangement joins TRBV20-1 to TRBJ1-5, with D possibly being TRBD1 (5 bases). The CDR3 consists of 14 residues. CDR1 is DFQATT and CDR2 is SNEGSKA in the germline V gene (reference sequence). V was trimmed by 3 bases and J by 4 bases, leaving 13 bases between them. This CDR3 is CSASPGTANQPQHF. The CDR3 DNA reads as TGCAGTGCTAGCCCCGGGACGGCAAATCAGCCCCAGCATTTT.

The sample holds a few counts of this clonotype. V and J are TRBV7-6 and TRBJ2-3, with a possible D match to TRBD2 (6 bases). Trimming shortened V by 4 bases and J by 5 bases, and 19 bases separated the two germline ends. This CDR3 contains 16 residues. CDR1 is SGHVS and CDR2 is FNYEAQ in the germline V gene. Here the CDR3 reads CASSWSRTYGGDTQYF. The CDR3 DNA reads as TGTGCCAGCAGCTGGTCTCGGACGTACGGGGGAGATACGCAGTATTTT.

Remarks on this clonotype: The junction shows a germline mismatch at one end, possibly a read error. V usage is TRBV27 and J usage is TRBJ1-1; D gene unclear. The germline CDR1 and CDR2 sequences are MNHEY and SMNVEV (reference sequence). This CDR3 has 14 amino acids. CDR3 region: CASSFSGMNAEAFF. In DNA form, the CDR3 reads TGTGCCAGCAGTTTTTCCGGGATGAACGCTGAAGCTTTCTTT.

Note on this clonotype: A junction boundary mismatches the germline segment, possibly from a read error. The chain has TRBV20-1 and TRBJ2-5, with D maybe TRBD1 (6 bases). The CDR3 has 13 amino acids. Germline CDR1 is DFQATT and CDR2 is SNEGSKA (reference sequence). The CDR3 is CSASDRSQGTQYF. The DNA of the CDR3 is TGCAGTGCTAGCGACAGGTCCCAAGGGACCCAGTACTTC.

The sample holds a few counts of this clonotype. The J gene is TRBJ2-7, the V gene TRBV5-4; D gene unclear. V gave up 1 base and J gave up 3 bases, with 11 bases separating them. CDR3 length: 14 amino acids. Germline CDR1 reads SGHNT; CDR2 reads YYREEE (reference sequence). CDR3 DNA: TGTGCCAGCAGCTTGTTCGGCAGTCTCTACGAGCAGTACTTC. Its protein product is CASSLFGSLYEQYF.

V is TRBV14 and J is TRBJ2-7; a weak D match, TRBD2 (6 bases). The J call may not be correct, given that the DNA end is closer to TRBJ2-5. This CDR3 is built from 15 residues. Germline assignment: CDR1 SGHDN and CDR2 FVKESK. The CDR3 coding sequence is TGTGCCAGCAGCCAAGGGGCGGGGCCCCGGGAGACCCAGTACTTC. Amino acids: CASSQGAGPRETQYF.

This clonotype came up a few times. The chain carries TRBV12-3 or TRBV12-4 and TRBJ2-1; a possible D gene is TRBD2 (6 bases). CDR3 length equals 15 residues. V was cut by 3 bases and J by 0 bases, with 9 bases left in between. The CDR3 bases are TGTGCCAGCAGTTTCGGGAGCGCCTCCTACAATGAGCAGTTCTTC. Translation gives CASSFGSASYNEQFF.

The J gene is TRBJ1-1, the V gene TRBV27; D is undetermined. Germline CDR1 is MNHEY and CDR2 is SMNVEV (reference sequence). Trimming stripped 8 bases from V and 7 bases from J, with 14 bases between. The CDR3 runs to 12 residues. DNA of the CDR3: TGTGCCAGCGGCGCGAACTTTGGTGAAGCTTTCTTT. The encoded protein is CASGANFGEAFF.

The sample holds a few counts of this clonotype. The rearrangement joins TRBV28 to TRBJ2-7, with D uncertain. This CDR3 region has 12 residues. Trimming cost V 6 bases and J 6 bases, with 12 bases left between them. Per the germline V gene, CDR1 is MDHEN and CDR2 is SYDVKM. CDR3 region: CASSPLSGEQYF. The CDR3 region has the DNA TGTGCCAGCAGCCCCCTAAGTGGCGAGCAGTACTTC.

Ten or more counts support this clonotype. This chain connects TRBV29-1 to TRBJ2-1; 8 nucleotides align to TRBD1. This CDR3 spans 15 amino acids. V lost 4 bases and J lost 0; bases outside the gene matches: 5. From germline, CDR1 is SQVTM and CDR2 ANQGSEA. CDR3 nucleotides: TGCAGCGTTGGGACAGGGTCGAGCTCCTACAATGAGCAGTTCTTC. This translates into CSVGTGSSSYNEQFF.

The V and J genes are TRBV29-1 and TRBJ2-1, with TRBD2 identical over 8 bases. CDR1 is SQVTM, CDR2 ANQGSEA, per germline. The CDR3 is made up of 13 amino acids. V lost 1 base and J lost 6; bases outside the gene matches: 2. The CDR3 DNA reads TGCAGCGTTGAAGGCGGGACTAGCAATGAGCAGTTCTTC. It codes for CSVEGGTSNEQFF.

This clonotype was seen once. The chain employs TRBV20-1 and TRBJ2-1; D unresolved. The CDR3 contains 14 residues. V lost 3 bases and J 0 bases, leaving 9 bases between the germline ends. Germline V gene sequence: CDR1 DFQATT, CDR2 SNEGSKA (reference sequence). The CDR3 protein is CSASPGLSYNEQFF. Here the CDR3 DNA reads TGCAGTGCTAGTCCTGGGCTCTCCTACAATGAGCAGTTCTTC.

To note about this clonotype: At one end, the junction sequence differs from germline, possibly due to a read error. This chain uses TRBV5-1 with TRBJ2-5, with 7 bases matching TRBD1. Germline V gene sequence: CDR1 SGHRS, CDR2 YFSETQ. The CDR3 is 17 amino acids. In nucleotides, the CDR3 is TGCGCCAGCAGTGACCCCCTCGGGACAGAACTTCAAGAGACCCGGTACTTC. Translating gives CASSDPLGTELQETRYF.

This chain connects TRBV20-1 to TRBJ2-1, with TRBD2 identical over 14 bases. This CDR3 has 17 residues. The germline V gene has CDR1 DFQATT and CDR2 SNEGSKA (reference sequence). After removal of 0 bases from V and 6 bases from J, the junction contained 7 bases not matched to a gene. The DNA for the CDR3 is TGCAGTGCTAGAGATACTGGACTAGCGGGGGGCCCCAATGAGCAGTTCTTC. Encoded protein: CSARDTGLAGGPNEQFF.

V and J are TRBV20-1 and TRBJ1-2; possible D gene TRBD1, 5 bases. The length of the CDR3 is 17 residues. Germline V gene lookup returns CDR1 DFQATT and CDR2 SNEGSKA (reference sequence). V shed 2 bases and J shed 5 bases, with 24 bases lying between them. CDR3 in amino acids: CSARLAPGRRGIYGYTF. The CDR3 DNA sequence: TGCAGTGCTAGACTTGCTCCGGGAAGACGGGGGATTTATGGCTACACCTTC.